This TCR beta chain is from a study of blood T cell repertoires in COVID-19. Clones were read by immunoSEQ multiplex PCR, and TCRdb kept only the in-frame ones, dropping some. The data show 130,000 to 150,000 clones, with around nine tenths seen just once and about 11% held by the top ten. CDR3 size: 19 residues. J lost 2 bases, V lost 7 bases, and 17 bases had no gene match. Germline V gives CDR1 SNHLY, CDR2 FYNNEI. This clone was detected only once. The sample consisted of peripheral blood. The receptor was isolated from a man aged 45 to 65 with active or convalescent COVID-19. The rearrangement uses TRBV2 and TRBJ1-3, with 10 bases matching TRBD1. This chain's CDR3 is CASTRTGTGAADAGNTIYF. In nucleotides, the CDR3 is TGTGCCAGCACAAGAACCGGGACAGGGGCGGCAGACGCTGGAAACACCATATATTTT.